This T cell receptor beta chain was retrieved from a study of beta chain features in type 1 diabetes. Findings and caveats of the study: Shortening that was moderate but significant affected the TCRB CDR3s of Type 1 diabetes patients in all four CD4+ subsets.

This clone showed up just a few times. Its matching antigen is unknown. Trimming at V came to 6 bases and at J to 6 bases, leaving 3 bases not matched to a gene. The germline V gene encodes CDR1 MGHDK and CDR2 SYGVNS. The CDR3 runs to 14 residues. Since all of the isolated RNA was reverse transcribed, expressed TCRB transcripts were what got sequenced. Libraries were prepared by immunoSEQ multiplex PCR; TCRdb keeps only in-frame clonotypes and omits some of them. The sample lists 850,000 to 900,000 clones, about a sixth occurring once. This TCR was sampled from a woman under 30 in good health. This sequence joins TRBV25-1 and TRBJ2-1; 12 bases align to TRBD2. Source material: naive CD4+ T cells from blood. The CDR3 region has the DNA TGTGCCAGCAGGCGGACTAGCGGGGTCAATGAGCAGTTCTTC. Translated, it gives CASRRTSGVNEQFF.